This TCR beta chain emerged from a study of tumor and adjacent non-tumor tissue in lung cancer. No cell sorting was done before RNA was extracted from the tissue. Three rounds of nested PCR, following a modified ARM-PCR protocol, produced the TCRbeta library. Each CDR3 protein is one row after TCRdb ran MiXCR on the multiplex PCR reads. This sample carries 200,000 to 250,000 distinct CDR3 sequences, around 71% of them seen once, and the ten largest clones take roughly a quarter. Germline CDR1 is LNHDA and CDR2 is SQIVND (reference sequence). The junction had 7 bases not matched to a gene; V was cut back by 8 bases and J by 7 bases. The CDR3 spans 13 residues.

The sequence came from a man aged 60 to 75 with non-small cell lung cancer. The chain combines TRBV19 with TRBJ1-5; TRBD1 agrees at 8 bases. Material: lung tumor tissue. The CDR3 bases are TGTGCCAGTGAAGACAGGGGAGGACAGCCCCAGCATTTT. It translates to CASEDRGGQPQHF.